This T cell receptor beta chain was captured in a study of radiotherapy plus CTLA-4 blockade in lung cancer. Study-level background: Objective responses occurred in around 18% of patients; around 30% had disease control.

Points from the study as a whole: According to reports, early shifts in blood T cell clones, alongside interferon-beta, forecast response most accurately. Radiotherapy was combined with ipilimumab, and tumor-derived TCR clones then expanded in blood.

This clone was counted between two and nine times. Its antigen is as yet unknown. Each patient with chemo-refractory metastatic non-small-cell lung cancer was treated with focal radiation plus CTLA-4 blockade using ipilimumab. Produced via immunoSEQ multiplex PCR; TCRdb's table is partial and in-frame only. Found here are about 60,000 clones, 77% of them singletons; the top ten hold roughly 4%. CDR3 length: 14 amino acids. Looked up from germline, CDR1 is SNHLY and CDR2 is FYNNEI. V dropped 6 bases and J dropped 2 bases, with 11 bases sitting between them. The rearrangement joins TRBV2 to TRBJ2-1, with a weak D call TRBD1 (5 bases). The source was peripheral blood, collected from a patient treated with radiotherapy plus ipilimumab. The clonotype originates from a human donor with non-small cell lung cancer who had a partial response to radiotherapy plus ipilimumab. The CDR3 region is CASSLDSTYNEQFF. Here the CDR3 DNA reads TGTGCCAGCAGCCTTGACAGTACCTACAATGAGCAGTTCTTC.